The 21 T cell receptor beta chains listed next were all sequenced from one sample in a study of blood T cell repertoires in COVID-19. Generated by immunoSEQ multiplex PCR, the TCRdb table keeps only in-frame clones and is missing some. The table shows roughly 100,000 clones, with 79% occurring only once. Sequencing used peripheral blood. The receptors shown here come from an elderly woman with active or convalescent COVID-19.

V usage is TRBV9 and J usage is TRBJ1-1, with D perhaps matching TRBD1 (5 bases). CDR1 is SGDLS, CDR2 YYNGEE, per germline. V lost 0 bases, J lost 0 bases, and 6 bases lay in between. This CDR3 has 14 amino acids. Here the CDR3 reads CASSVGGVNTEAFF. CDR3 coding DNA: TGTGCCAGCAGCGTAGGGGGGGTGAACACTGAAGCTTTCTTT.

The chain combines TRBV10-3 with TRBJ1-5; TRBD1 agrees at 7 bases. There are 15 residues in the CDR3. V trimming: 4 bases; J trimming: 4 bases; junction bases outside the gene matches: 7. Germline CDR1 ENHRY, CDR2 SYGVKD. CDR3 amino acids: CAISATGLANQPQHF. The CDR3 coding sequence is TGTGCCATCAGTGCGACAGGGTTGGCGAATCAGCCCCAGCATTTT.

V and J are TRBV10-3 and TRBJ2-3; D gene ambiguous. The V and J ends lost 2 bases and 1 base respectively, with 13 bases between them. Germline CDR1 is ENHRY and CDR2 is SYGVKD. The CDR3 sequence is 16 residues long. The CDR3 DNA reads TGTGCCATCAGTGAGCCGAGTCGAGCGCGCACAGATACGCAGTATTTT. Its translation is CAISEPSRARTDTQYF.

V gene TRBV10-1 combines with J gene TRBJ1-1, with no clear D. This CDR3 has 13 amino acids. Trimming shortened V by 5 bases and J by 4 bases, and 11 bases separated the two germline ends. Per germline, CDR1 WNHNN and CDR2 SYGVQD (reference sequence). CDR3 sequence (DNA): TGCGCCAGCAGTCGGGAGGTAGGCACTGAAGCTTTCTTT. Its translation is CASSREVGTEAFF.

The chain uses TRBV15 and TRBJ2-6; perhaps TRBD1 as D (5 bases). This CDR3 is 17 amino acids long. Germline CDR1 and CDR2: LNHNV and YYDKDF (reference sequence). Trimming removed 0 bases at V and 3 bases at J, with 12 bases between. The CDR3 loop reads CATSRDGQGFGANVLTF. CDR3 in DNA: TGTGCCACCAGCAGAGATGGTCAGGGCTTTGGGGCCAACGTCCTGACTTTC.

This chain joins TRBV5-6 and TRBJ2-1; 11 nucleotides agree with TRBD2. The CDR3 totals 15 residues. Germline loops: CDR1 SGHDT, CDR2 YYEEEE. V was clipped by 6 bases and J by 5 bases; unmatched bases: 7. The CDR3 protein is CASTPQGLADNEQFF. DNA of the CDR3: TGTGCCAGCACCCCGCAGGGACTAGCGGACAATGAGCAGTTCTTC.

This rearrangement joins TRBV18 to TRBJ2-5; 9 positions match TRBD2. This CDR3 is 16 amino acids long. CDR1 and CDR2 from the germline V gene are KGHSH and LQKENI. V lost 4 bases, J lost 4 bases, and 10 bases stayed unmatched. The CDR3: CASSQNSGSYGETQYF. CDR3 sequence (DNA): TGTGCCAGCTCACAGAATAGCGGGAGTTATGGAGAGACCCAGTACTTC.

V gene TRBV28 combines with J gene TRBJ2-1; TRBD2 matches 7 bases. The CDR3 contains 15 residues. The germline CDR1 and CDR2 sequences are MDHEN and SYDVKM. V lost 4 bases to trimming and J lost 10 bases; unmatched junction nucleotides: 13. The CDR3 DNA reads as TGTGCCAGCAGTTCCCTACGGGAGGCGGTAGTGGAGCAGTTCTTC. This sequence encodes CASSSLREAVVEQFF.

The chain links TRBV5-3 to TRBJ2-1; TRBD2 might be the D (8 bases). TRBV5-3 is flagged as an ORF with uncertain function. The CDR3 extends over 17 amino acids. V was cut by 0 bases and J by 8 bases, with 21 bases left in between. The CDR3 sequence is CARSLGAGGPTGDEQFF. CDR3 coding DNA: TGTGCCAGAAGCTTGGGGGCGGGAGGACCTACAGGGGATGAGCAGTTCTTC.

The rearrangement links TRBV7-9 to TRBJ1-2, with 9 bases that match TRBD1. Germline V gene sequence: CDR1 SEHNR, CDR2 FQNEAQ (reference sequence). Losses at the gene ends were 7 bases for V and 8 bases for J; bases not matched to a gene: 8. The CDR3 has 13 residues. CDR3 bases: TGTGCCAGCATCGAGACAGGGGGTGGCGGCTACACCTTC. It translates to CASIETGGGGYTF.

The V gene is TRBV2, the J gene TRBJ1-2; possibly TRBD1 for D (5 bases). V lost 2 bases and J lost 5, with 18 bases in between. The CDR3 spans 16 residues. The germline CDR1 and CDR2 sequences are SNHLY and FYNNEI. CDR3 amino acids: CASSEHPGLGAYGYTF. In DNA form, the CDR3 reads TGTGCCAGCAGTGAACACCCGGGACTCGGAGCTTATGGCTACACCTTC. The full variable domain, its missing parts supplied by reference TRBV2 and TRBJ1-2, is EPEVTQTPSHQVTQMGQEVILRCVPISNHLYFYWYRQILGQKVEFLVSFYNNEISEKSEIFDDQFSVERPDGSNFTLKIRSTKLEDSAMYFCASSEHPGLGAYGYTFGSGTRLTVV.

The rearrangement links TRBV7-6 to TRBJ1-3; no clear D. CDR3 length equals 15 residues. Germline V gene data show CDR1 as SGHVS and CDR2 as FNYEAQ. V was trimmed by 1 base and J by 6 bases, leaving 13 bases between them. CDR3 amino acids: CASSLGAGLTNTIYF. For the CDR3, the DNA is TGTGCCAGCAGCTTAGGAGCGGGTTTGACAAACACCATATATTTT.

This chain joins TRBV19 and TRBJ2-3, with 8 positions matching TRBD2. CDR1 LNHDA and CDR2 SQIVND come from the germline V gene (reference sequence). The CDR3 extends over 16 amino acids. The V segment lost 4 bases and the J segment 1 base; nucleotides outside the gene matches: 7. CDR3 loop: CASSTGLVWGTDTQYF. For the CDR3, the DNA is TGTGCCAGTAGTACGGGACTAGTGTGGGGCACAGATACGCAGTATTTT. The whole variable domain, remainder taken from reference TRBV19 and TRBJ2-3, is DGGITQSPKYLFRKEGQNVTLSCEQNLNHDAMYWYRQDPGQGLRLIYYSQIVNDFQKGDIAEGYSVSREKKESFPLTVTSAQKNPTAFYLCASSTGLVWGTDTQYFGPGTRLTVL.

In its sample, this clone was seen once. This CDR3 is also generated by other DNA sequences in the sample. V is TRBV6-1 and J is TRBJ1-1; D unclear. In germline, CDR1 is MNHNS, CDR2 SASEGT. The CDR3 loop spans 12 amino acids. V shed 3 bases and J shed 3 bases, with 5 bases lying between them. CDR3 region: CASSESYTEAFF. In nucleotides, the CDR3 is TGTGCCAGCAGTGAGTCCTACACTGAAGCTTTCTTT.

The chain joins TRBV11-2 to TRBJ1-2; TRBD1 aligns across 9 bases. J gave up 4 bases and V 3 bases, and 6 bases lay outside the gene matches. CDR3 size: 15 residues. Germline assignment: CDR1 SGHAT and CDR2 FQNNGV. CDR3 sequence (DNA): TGTGCCAGCAGCTTGGGACAGGGTTCCTTCTATGGCTACACCTTC. Amino acid sequence: CASSLGQGSFYGYTF. The full variable domain, in which reference TRBV11-2 and TRBJ1-2 provide the parts outside the CDR3, is EAGVAQSPRYKIIEKRQSVAFWCNPISGHATLYWYQQILGQGPKLLIQFQNNGVVDDSQLPKDRFSAERLKGVDSTLKIQPAKLEDSAVYLCASSLGQGSFYGYTFGSGTRLTVV.

This clone came up a few times. This chain joins TRBV19 and TRBJ1-2; D call uncertain. CDR1 and CDR2 from the germline V gene are LNHDA and SQIVND (reference sequence). V lost 4 bases and J 0 bases, leaving 9 bases between the germline ends. The CDR3 contains 14 residues. This chain's CDR3 is CASSNIGANYGYTF. The CDR3 DNA is TGTGCCAGTAGTAACATCGGAGCTAACTATGGCTACACCTTC.

The chain carries TRBV15 and TRBJ1-2; 12 bases agree with TRBD1. V lost 7 bases to trimming and J lost 2 bases; unmatched junction nucleotides: 5. The CDR3 sequence is 15 residues long. Germline CDR1 and CDR2: LNHNV and YYDKDF (reference sequence). In DNA form, the CDR3 reads TGTGCCACCACAACCGGGACAGGGGGCAACTATGGCTACACCTTC. The encoded protein is CATTTGTGGNYGYTF.

This chain connects TRBV5-8 to TRBJ1-2; 9 positions agree with TRBD1. Germline assignment: CDR1 SGHTS and CDR2 YDEGEE. V dropped 1 base and J dropped 4; count of bases not matched to a gene: 2. The CDR3 is 14 amino acids. DNA for the CDR3: TGTGCCAGCAGCTTGCGGGGACAGGGCTATGGCTACACCTTC. Its translation is CASSLRGQGYGYTF.

This clone was seen only once. V gene TRBV5-1 combines with J gene TRBJ2-3; TRBD1 agrees at 8 bases. The CDR3 loop spans 17 amino acids. Germline CDR1 is SGHRS and CDR2 is YFSETQ. V was clipped by 1 base and J by 0 bases; unmatched bases: 7. CDR3 residues: CASSLQGARGSTDTQYF. CDR3 sequence (DNA): TGCGCCAGCAGCTTGCAGGGGGCCCGTGGGAGCACAGATACGCAGTATTTT.

This rearrangement joins TRBV20-1 to TRBJ1-2, with TRBD1 matching over 7 bases. This CDR3 has 11 amino acids. Trimming cost V 6 bases and J 6 bases; bases outside gene matches: 4. Looked up from germline, CDR1 is DFQATT and CDR2 is SNEGSKA (reference sequence). CDR3 DNA sequence: TGCAGTGCCGGGGACAGAGATGGCTACACCTTC. This gives the protein CSAGDRDGYTF.

The genes are TRBV11-1 and TRBJ2-5; 8 nucleotides match TRBD2. Germline CDR1 and CDR2: SGHAT and FQDESV (reference sequence). Losses at the gene ends were 5 bases for V and 3 bases for J; bases not matched to a gene: 5. This CDR3 is built from 14 residues. The chain's CDR3 is CASSPGGVEETQYF. For the CDR3, the DNA is TGTGCCAGCAGCCCGGGGGGGGTTGAAGAGACCCAGTACTTC.